This T cell receptor beta chain was captured in a study of cytomegalovirus exposure and HLA in healthy donors. Germline V gene lookup returns CDR1 LNHDA and CDR2 SQIVND (reference sequence). Trimming stripped 5 bases from V and 0 bases from J, with 11 bases between. The CDR3 totals 14 residues. Sequencing used immunoSEQ multiplex PCR; TCRdb keeps in-frame clones, though not all of them. The table lists 150,000 to 200,000 clones, around four fifths of them singletons. On this clone: Its antigen is still unknown.

Study-level points and caveats: Most sequenced TCRs were rare (though some public TCRs occurred in many donors). 150 or so TCR beta chains were listed as cytomegalovirus-associated. In vitro data verified a few CMV-associated chains as specific for CMV antigens.

It was the approximately 120-subject validation cohort, separate from the approximately 690-subject first cohort, to which the donors belonged. The sequencing sample was made of PBMCs. J is TRBJ2-7 and V is TRBV19, with D maybe TRBD1 (5 bases). The TCR originated in a man in his late teens or twenties in good health and CMV-seropositive. The CDR3 protein is CASSPGWISYEQYF. CDR3 nucleotides: TGTGCCAGTAGTCCAGGGTGGATCTCCTACGAGCAGTACTTC.